One sample yielded the 20 T cell receptor beta chains listed below, sequenced in a study of neurological immune-mediated disorders. TCRdb reprocessed the 5' RACE reads via MiXCR and lists one record per CDR3 protein. This sample yields about 35,000 distinct CDR3 sequences, of which 3% to 4% are seen a single time; roughly 2.2% belongs to the top ten. The sequenced sample consisted of PBMCs. These TCRs come from a man younger than 45 with multiple sclerosis.

In its sample, this clonotype was seen many times. The chain combines TRBV7-3 with TRBJ1-6; a possible D gene is TRBD1 (6 bases). CDR3 length equals 16 residues. V dropped 2 bases and J dropped 0 bases, with 8 bases sitting between them. CDR1 is SGHTA and CDR2 is FQGTGA in the germline V gene. The CDR3, as DNA: TGTGCCAGCAGCTTAGGGGGCAGCTCCTATAATTCACCCCTCCACTTT. Amino acids: CASSLGGSSYNSPLHF.

This clonotype was counted ten times or more. The genes are TRBV6-6 and TRBJ1-1; the D is unclear. Germline V gene lookup returns CDR1 MNHNY and CDR2 SVGAGI (reference sequence). CDR3 length: 14 amino acids. Trimming removed 4 bases from V and 0 bases from J, with 9 bases in between. CDR3 coding DNA: TGTGCCAGCAGTTTAGGAGCGCTGAACACTGAAGCTTTCTTT. Its translation is CASSLGALNTEAFF.

At least ten counts were recorded for this clonotype. The genes are TRBV10-3 and TRBJ1-4; D remains ambiguous. V was cut by 6 bases and J by 8 bases, with 13 bases left in between. Germline CDR1 reads ENHRY; CDR2 reads SYGVKD. The CDR3 consists of 13 residues. CDR3 DNA: TGTGCCATCAGGATGAATGGAGAGGAAAAACTGTTTTTT. Translated, it gives CAIRMNGEEKLFF.

On this clonotype itself: The conserved phenylalanine or tryptophan normally closing the CDR3 is absent here, so this likely arose from a read error. CDR3 amino acids: CASSRLVSSYEQYS. The CDR3 DNA reads TGTGCCAGCAGCCGACTAGTTTCCTCCTACGAGCAGTACTCC. The genes are TRBV7-2 and TRBJ2-7, with D maybe TRBD2 (6 bases). The CDR3 length is 14 residues. Germline assignment: CDR1 SGHTA and CDR2 FQGNSA. Trimming took 5 bases from V and 0 from J, leaving 11 bases between them.

In this sample, this clonotype turned up many times. The CDR3 loop is CASSLGGGGTEAFF. In DNA form, the CDR3 reads TGCGCCAGCAGCTTGGGAGGGGGCGGGACTGAAGCTTTCTTT. This chain joins TRBV5-1 and TRBJ1-1; 7 positions agree with TRBD1. This CDR3 has 14 residues. V lost 0 bases to trimming and J lost 5 bases; unmatched junction nucleotides: 4. Germline CDR1 and CDR2: SGHRS and YFSETQ.

This clonotype occurred a few times. V is TRBV7-2 and J is TRBJ1-4, with 7 bases identical to TRBD1. This CDR3 contains 16 residues. V lost 1 base to trimming and J lost 8 bases; unmatched junction nucleotides: 10. Germline V gene sequence: CDR1 SGHTA, CDR2 FQGNSA. CDR3 protein: CASSLGGTRGHEKLFF. The CDR3 coding sequence is TGTGCCAGCAGCTTAGGTGGGACGAGGGGGCACGAAAAACTGTTTTTT.

This clonotype was seen a few times. J is TRBJ2-3 and V is TRBV11-2; D ambiguous. V lost 1 base, J lost 6 bases, and 5 bases lay in between. The CDR3 length is 12 residues. The germline CDR1 and CDR2 sequences are SGHAT and FQNNGV. This CDR3 reads CASSLARDTQYF. As DNA, the CDR3 is TGTGCCAGCAGCTTAGCACGGGATACGCAGTATTTT.

The CDR3: CSASPTVGEQFF. CDR3 coding DNA: TGCAGTGCCAGCCCGACGGTTGGTGAGCAGTTCTTC. This chain uses TRBV20-1 with TRBJ2-1; unclear D gene. The CDR3 covers 12 residues. Germline loops: CDR1 DFQATT, CDR2 SNEGSKA (reference sequence). V was trimmed by 6 bases and J by 9 bases, leaving 15 bases between them.

V is TRBV5-1 and J is TRBJ1-1, with a possible D match to TRBD1 (6 bases). V dropped 0 bases and J dropped 1 base, with 10 bases sitting between them. The CDR3 totals 15 residues. Germline lookup yields CDR1 SGHRS and CDR2 YFSETQ. CDR3 protein: CASSLEVGGNTEAFF. CDR3 sequence (DNA): TGCGCCAGCAGCTTGGAGGTAGGGGGGAACACTGAAGCTTTCTTT.

This clonotype showed up many times. The chain joins TRBV5-1 to TRBJ1-3, with a weak D call TRBD1 (5 bases). Germline CDR1 reads SGHRS; CDR2 reads YFSETQ. The CDR3 contains 16 residues. Between the trimmed V and J ends, which lost 0 bases and 4 bases, there was a span of 14 bases. CDR3 region: CASSLVARGAGNTIYF. In DNA form, the CDR3 reads TGCGCCAGCAGCTTGGTAGCCAGAGGGGCAGGAAACACCATATATTTT.

The chain links TRBV20-1 to TRBJ2-7; 10 nucleotides align to TRBD2. In germline, CDR1 is DFQATT, CDR2 SNEGSKA (reference sequence). The CDR3 extends over 15 amino acids. Losses at the gene ends were 4 bases for V and 3 bases for J; bases not matched to a gene: 9. The CDR3 bases are TGCAGTGCTACCGCTAGCGGGGGAACCCACTACGAGCAGTACTTC. Protein: CSATASGGTHYEQYF.

This clonotype was seen more than once but under ten times. CDR3 in DNA: TGTGCCAGCTCACCAAGGGCAGGAAGCTCCTACAATGAGCAGTTCTTC. This codes for CASSPRAGSSYNEQFF. The chain carries TRBV18 and TRBJ2-1; D gene ambiguous. Per germline, CDR1 KGHSH and CDR2 LQKENI. CDR3 length: 16 residues. Trimming stripped 2 bases from V and 0 bases from J, with 11 bases between.

In this sample, this clonotype turned up many times. The chain is built from TRBV6-2 or TRBV6-3 and TRBJ2-2; TRBD1 agrees at 7 bases. V was pared by 5 bases and J by 6 bases, with 12 bases of the junction left unmatched. The germline gives CDR1 MNHEY, CDR2 SVGEGT. The CDR3 consists of 16 residues. The CDR3 coding sequence is TGTGCCAGCAGTGCCCTCGGACAGGTGGCCCCCGGGGAGCTGTTTTTT. It translates to CASSALGQVAPGELFF.

This clonotype was seen many times. The chain has TRBV20-1 and TRBJ1-6, with D possibly matching TRBD1 (5 bases). The V and J ends lost 6 bases and 4 bases respectively, with 16 bases between them. Per germline, CDR1 DFQATT and CDR2 SNEGSKA (reference sequence). CDR3 length equals 15 residues. CDR3 nucleotides: TGCAGTGCCCACGAATCAGGGAGATATAATTCACCCCTCCACTTT. Translation: CSAHESGRYNSPLHF.

In this sample, this clonotype turned up many times. The CDR3, as DNA: TGTGCCAGCAGCCAAGAAGCGGACAGCTATGGCTACACCTTC. Translating gives CASSQEADSYGYTF. The V gene is TRBV3-1, the J gene TRBJ1-2, with a weak D call TRBD1 (6 bases). The CDR3 loop spans 14 amino acids. Germline V lookup: CDR1 LGHDT, CDR2 YNNKEL (reference sequence). Trimming pared 0 bases from V and 4 bases from J, leaving 9 bases between.

This clonotype showed up many times. V and J are TRBV7-2 and TRBJ2-1; unclear D gene. V lost 5 bases to trimming and J lost 2 bases, with 10 bases between them. The germline V gene has CDR1 SGHTA and CDR2 FQGNSA. The CDR3 is 14 amino acids. The CDR3 DNA is TGTGCCAGCAGCCCGCCGGGTGCCTACAATGAGCAGTTCTTC. This codes for CASSPPGAYNEQFF.

By share of the sample, this clonotype is medium-sized (0.01 to 0.1%). The chain employs TRBV6-5 and TRBJ1-2, with D unresolved. Trimming shortened V by 1 base and J by 2 bases, and 14 bases separated the two germline ends. CDR3 length equals 16 residues. Germline CDR1 reads MNHEY; CDR2 reads SVGAGI. CDR3 region: CASSYLGGSSNYGYTF. The DNA for the CDR3 is TGTGCCAGCAGTTACTTGGGCGGTTCGTCGAACTATGGCTACACCTTC.

This clonotype came up many times. The gene calls are TRBV4-3 and TRBJ1-1; D call uncertain. Trimming took off 0 bases at V and 5 bases at J, with 16 bases between the two ends. CDR3 length: 16 amino acids. Germline loops: CDR1 LGHNA, CDR2 YSLEER. CDR3 DNA sequence: TGCGCCAGCAGCCAAGATCATTTAGAGAGGAGGACTGAAGCTTTCTTT. Protein product: CASSQDHLERRTEAFF.

This clonotype has a count of ten or more. The V call is TRBV27, the J call TRBJ1-1; D is ambiguous. V lost 2 bases and J 6 bases, leaving 7 bases between the germline ends. The CDR3 runs 12 residues. In germline, CDR1 is MNHEY, CDR2 SMNVEV (reference sequence). CDR3 amino acids: CASSLVTAEAFF. In DNA form, the CDR3 reads TGTGCCAGCAGTTTAGTTACAGCTGAAGCTTTCTTT.

V is TRBV5-1 and J is TRBJ2-7, with 7 bases matching TRBD1. CDR1 is SGHRS and CDR2 is YFSETQ in the germline V gene. With 3 bases clipped from V and 2 bases from J, the junction kept 5 bases outside the gene matches. This CDR3 spans 14 amino acids. CDR3 nucleotides: TGCGCCAGCAGCTCGCGACAGGGACCCTACGAGCAGTACTTC. Amino acids: CASSSRQGPYEQYF.